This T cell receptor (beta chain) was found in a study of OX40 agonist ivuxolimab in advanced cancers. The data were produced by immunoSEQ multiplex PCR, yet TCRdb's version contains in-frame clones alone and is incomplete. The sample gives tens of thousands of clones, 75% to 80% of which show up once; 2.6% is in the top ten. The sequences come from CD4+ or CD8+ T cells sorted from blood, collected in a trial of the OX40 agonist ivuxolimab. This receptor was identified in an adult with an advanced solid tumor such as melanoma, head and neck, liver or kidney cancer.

The CDR3 loop is CASSLGGNQETQYF. CDR3 bases: TGTGCCAGCAGCTTGGGAGGTAACCAAGAGACCCAGTACTTC. The gene calls are TRBV5-4 and TRBJ2-5; D is unresolved. CDR1 and CDR2 from the germline V gene are SGHNT and YYREEE (reference sequence). V was clipped by 0 bases and J by 0 bases, with 6 bases between them. The CDR3 length is 14 residues.